The 16 T cell receptor beta chains listed next were all sequenced from one sample in a study of cytomegalovirus exposure and HLA in healthy donors. The PCR used 60 Vbeta and 13 Jbeta primers. Generated by immunoSEQ multiplex PCR, the TCRdb table keeps only in-frame clones and is missing some. The sample consists of fewer than 200,000 clones, 82% of them appearing once. Sequencing used PBMCs. These receptors all come from a girl aged 10-17 years in good health and CMV-seropositive.

The rearrangement uses TRBV28 and TRBJ2-7, with D uncertain. Between the trimmed V and J ends, which lost 6 bases and 4 bases, there was a span of 7 bases. Germline V CDR1 and CDR2: MDHEN, SYDVKM. The CDR3 consists of 11 residues. The CDR3 coding sequence is TGTGCCAGCAGGCACACATACGAGCAGTACTTC. It specifies CASRHTYEQYF.

This sequence joins TRBV6-5 and TRBJ2-3, with 10 bases aligning to TRBD2. CDR1 is MNHEY and CDR2 is SVGAGI in the germline V gene. The CDR3 consists of 15 residues. V shed 7 bases, J shed 6 bases, and the junction held 10 bases outside the gene matches. The CDR3 DNA sequence: TGTGCCAGCACATGGGGACTAGCGAGGACTGATACGCAGTATTTT. The encoded protein is CASTWGLARTDTQYF.

The V call is TRBV9, the J call TRBJ2-1, with D possibly matching TRBD1 (6 bases). The germline V gene has CDR1 SGDLS and CDR2 YYNGEE. Trimming left V 1 base short and J 7 bases short, with 21 bases between. The CDR3 sequence is 17 residues long. Written as DNA, the CDR3 is TGTGCCAGCAGCGTACGCGTCGGCAGGGGATCTCTAAATGAGCAGTTCTTC. Its translation: CASSVRVGRGSLNEQFF.

CDR3 protein: CASSLAQQGPLHQPQHF. The CDR3 DNA follows: TGTGCCAGCAGCTTAGCCCAACAGGGGCCCCTTCATCAGCCCCAGCATTTT. The chain links TRBV7-8 to TRBJ1-5, with 7 positions matching TRBD1. Per the germline V gene, CDR1 is SGHVS and CDR2 is FQNEAQ. After removal of 0 bases from V and 5 bases from J, the junction contained 10 bases not matched to a gene. CDR3 size: 17 residues.

The chain recombines TRBV5-6 with TRBJ1-5, with TRBD1 identical over 7 bases. The trim removed 4 bases at V and 5 bases at J, leaving 6 bases unmatched. CDR1 and CDR2 (germline): SGHDT, YYEEEE. The CDR3 is 14 amino acids. The CDR3 sequence: CASSGTGVHQPQHF. The CDR3 DNA is TGTGCCAGCAGCGGAACAGGGGTACATCAGCCCCAGCATTTT. The variable domain in full, completed from reference TRBV5-6 and TRBJ1-5, reads DAGVTQSPTHLIKTRGQQVTLRCSPKSGHDTVSWYQQALGQGPQFIFQYYEEEERQRGNFPDRFSGHQFPNYSSELNVNALLLGDSALYLCASSGTGVHQPQHFGDGTRLSIL.

The gene calls are TRBV6-4 and TRBJ2-6; unclear D gene. The V gene's germline CDR1 is MRHNA and CDR2 SNTAGT. This CDR3 has 15 amino acids. V lost 5 bases and J 0 bases, leaving 8 bases between the germline ends. In DNA, the CDR3 is TGTGCCAGCAGTCCAACAGTCTCTGGGGCCAACGTCCTGACTTTC. The encoded protein is CASSPTVSGANVLTF.

V usage is TRBV30 and J usage is TRBJ1-5, with D unresolved. From germline, CDR1 is GTSNPN and CDR2 SVGIG (reference sequence). V was shortened by 2 bases and J by 5 bases, with 25 bases between the two germline ends. CDR3 length equals 18 residues. CDR3 in DNA: TGTGCCTGGAGTCCGCCTGGAGTGTACGTCCCGTTCGATCAGCCCCAGCATTTT. It codes for CAWSPPGVYVPFDQPQHF.

This chain uses TRBV30 with TRBJ1-4, with a tentative D call TRBD1 (6 bases). The CDR3 sequence is 13 residues long. Germline V gene lookup returns CDR1 GTSNPN and CDR2 SVGIG (reference sequence). V gave up 4 bases and J gave up 8 bases, with 14 bases separating them. The CDR3 reads CAWNRERGEKLFF. CDR3 coding DNA: TGTGCCTGGAACAGGGAACGCGGCGAAAAACTGTTTTTT.

The chain recombines TRBV5-4 with TRBJ2-7; D not certain. There are 14 residues in the CDR3. V dropped 0 bases and J dropped 0 bases, with 7 bases sitting between them. CDR1 is SGHNT and CDR2 is YYREEE in the germline V gene (reference sequence). CDR3 sequence: CASSLGDSSYEQYF. DNA for the CDR3: TGTGCCAGCAGCTTGGGAGATTCCTCCTACGAGCAGTACTTC.

This clone has a handful of counts. The V call is TRBV7-2, the J call TRBJ2-7; TRBD2 is a possible D gene (6 bases). V was cut by 1 base and J by 7 bases, with 20 bases left in between. The CDR3 extends over 16 amino acids. Per the germline V gene, CDR1 is SGHTA and CDR2 is FQGNSA. The CDR3 nucleotides read TGTGCCAGCAGCTTAGAGCTAGCGTCTCCGCCGGGGGAGCAGTACTTC. Translation: CASSLELASPPGEQYF.

The DNA of the CDR3 is TGTGCCAGCAGCACCCCGGGTAGCGGGGAAAAGACCCAGTACTTC. Protein sequence: CASSTPGSGEKTQYF. The chain joins TRBV5-4 to TRBJ2-5, with 8 bases that match TRBD2. The CDR3 contains 15 residues. V shed 4 bases and J 6 bases; nucleotides not matched to a gene: 11. Germline CDR1 and CDR2: SGHNT and YYREEE (reference sequence).

This chain joins TRBV28 and TRBJ2-3; 7 bases fit TRBD2. Trimming cost V 0 bases and J 0 bases; bases outside gene matches: 0. CDR1 MDHEN and CDR2 SYDVKM come from the germline V gene. The CDR3 spans 15 residues. The CDR3, as DNA: TGTGCCAGCAGTTTATGGCGGGGGAGCACAGATACGCAGTATTTT. Its protein product is CASSLWRGSTDTQYF. Using reference TRBV28 and TRBJ2-3 for the parts outside the CDR3, the full variable domain is DVKVTQSSRYLVKRTGEKVFLECVQDMDHENMFWYRQDPGLGLRLIYFSYDVKMKEKGDIPEGYSVSREKKERFSLILESASTNQTSMYLCASSLWRGSTDTQYFGPGTRLTVL.

The table lists this clone with a count of one. The chain joins TRBV29-1 to TRBJ1-2; D not certain. This CDR3 has 14 amino acids. Trimming stripped 7 bases from V and 0 bases from J, with 15 bases between. The germline V gene has CDR1 SQVTM and CDR2 ANQGSEA. CDR3 nucleotide sequence: TGCAGCGCCCGTGTGCAGACACCTAACTATGGCTACACCTTC. It codes for CSARVQTPNYGYTF.

This clone was seen more than once but under ten times. The rearrangement links TRBV5-4 to TRBJ2-7, with 8 positions matching TRBD2. Germline V CDR1 and CDR2: SGHNT, YYREEE (reference sequence). The CDR3 is made up of 14 amino acids. The V segment lost 5 bases and the J segment 0 bases; nucleotides outside the gene matches: 4. Written as DNA, the CDR3 is TGTGCCAGCAGGAGCGGGGGAACCTCCTACGAGCAGTACTTC. Protein: CASRSGGTSYEQYF.

The V gene is TRBV2, the J gene TRBJ1-5, with D perhaps matching TRBD1 (6 bases). The CDR3 consists of 15 residues. Germline V gives CDR1 SNHLY, CDR2 FYNNEI. Trimming took 6 bases from V and 0 from J, leaving 12 bases between them. DNA for the CDR3: TGTGCCAGCAGGGGCCGGGACACTAGCAATCAGCCCCAGCATTTT. This encodes CASRGRDTSNQPQHF.

The J gene is TRBJ2-4, the V gene TRBV5-4; TRBD2 agrees at 9 bases. Germline V lookup: CDR1 SGHNT, CDR2 YYREEE (reference sequence). Losses at the gene ends were 3 bases for V and 4 bases for J; bases not matched to a gene: 8. The CDR3 totals 16 residues. For the CDR3, the DNA is TGTGCCAGCAGCTGGACCGAGCGGGGGGAAAAAAACATTCAGTACTTC. It codes for CASSWTERGEKNIQYF. The whole variable domain, filled in from reference TRBV5-4 and TRBJ2-4, reads ETGVTQSPTHLIKTRGQQVTLRCSSQSGHNTVSWYQQALGQGPQFIFQYYREEENGRGNFPPRFSGLQFPNYSSELNVNALELDDSALYLCASSWTERGEKNIQYFGAGTRLSVL.